These 28 T cell receptor beta chains were sequenced from one sample in a study of STAT5B mutations in CD4+ large granular lymphocyte leukemia. Sequencing used immunoSEQ multiplex PCR; TCRdb keeps in-frame clones, though not all of them. The sample includes roughly 29,000 clones, 65% to 80% seen only once; the top ten take 3.1%. The sample was CD4+ T cells from blood buffy coats. These receptors were collected from a human donor in good health.

The CDR3 region has the DNA TGTGCCAGCAGCTTAGCAACCGGGACAGGGAGTGACGAGCAGTACTTC. It yields the protein CASSLATGTGSDEQYF. This rearrangement joins TRBV7-9 to TRBJ2-7; TRBD1 matches 9 bases. The CDR3 is 16 residues long. V trimming: 0 bases; J trimming: 5 bases; junction bases outside the gene matches: 8. CDR1 is SEHNR and CDR2 is FQNEAQ in the germline V gene (reference sequence).

V is TRBV2 and J is TRBJ2-1; perhaps TRBD2 as D (6 bases). Germline assignment: CDR1 SNHLY and CDR2 FYNNEI. This CDR3 has 15 amino acids. V was pared by 6 bases and J by 0 bases, with 12 bases between. CDR3 amino acids: CASRPLASSYNEQFF. CDR3 nucleotide sequence: TGTGCCAGCAGGCCCCTAGCGAGCTCCTACAATGAGCAGTTCTTC.

There are a few counts of this clone. The chain employs TRBV5-1 and TRBJ1-3; TRBD1 aligns across 9 bases. The CDR3 spans 17 residues. V shed 0 bases and J 0 bases; nucleotides not matched to a gene: 4. Per the germline V gene, CDR1 is SGHRS and CDR2 is YFSETQ. The CDR3 DNA is TGCGCCAGCAGCTTGGGGGGACAGGGAATCTCTGGAAACACCATATATTTT. Residues: CASSLGGQGISGNTIYF. Full variable domain (missing parts from reference TRBV5-1 and TRBJ1-3): KAGVTQTPRYLIKTRGQQVTLSCSPISGHRSVSWYQQTPGQGLQFLFEYFSETQRNKGNFPGRFSGRQFSNSRSEMNVSTLELGDSALYLCASSLGGQGISGNTIYFGEGSWLTVV.

The rearrangement uses TRBV6-1 and TRBJ1-2, with 9 bases fitting TRBD1. This CDR3 has 14 amino acids. Germline V gene sequence: CDR1 MNHNS, CDR2 SASEGT. The J segment lost 11 bases and the V segment lost 7 bases, leaving 14 bases of the junction unmatched. Here the CDR3 reads CASTPRQGEKRYTF. For the CDR3, the DNA is TGTGCCAGCACCCCCCGACAGGGGGAAAAGAGGTACACCTTC.

V is TRBV7-9 and J is TRBJ2-7, with D possibly TRBD2 on 5 matching bases. Deletions cut 4 bases from V and 3 bases from J, with 16 bases between. Germline V gene lookup returns CDR1 SEHNR and CDR2 FQNEAQ (reference sequence). This CDR3 is built from 15 residues. For the CDR3, the DNA is TGTGCCAGCAGCTACAGTCAGACGGGGAACTACGAGCAGTACTTC. Encoded protein: CASSYSQTGNYEQYF.

The chain has TRBV7-2 and TRBJ2-5, with D hard to call. Germline values: CDR1 SGHTA, CDR2 FQGNSA. The CDR3 sequence is 15 residues long. With 3 bases removed from V and 5 bases from J, the gap between germline ends came to 16 bases. This CDR3 is CASSFQTERRETQYF. The DNA of the CDR3 is TGTGCCAGCAGCTTCCAGACTGAGAGAAGGGAGACCCAGTACTTC. The full variable domain, with the rest looked up from reference TRBV7-2 and TRBJ2-5, is GAGVSQSPSNKVTEKGKDVELRCDPISGHTALYWYRQSLGQGLEFLIYFQGNSAPDKSGLPSDRFSAERTGGSVSTLTIQRTQQEDSAVYLCASSFQTERRETQYFGPGTRLLVL.

The chain is built from TRBV11-3 and TRBJ1-1; D may be TRBD1 (5 bases). Trimming pared 9 bases from V and 9 bases from J, leaving 20 bases between. The CDR3 extends over 13 amino acids. CDR1 SGHNT and CDR2 YENEEA come from the germline V gene. This chain's CDR3 is CASQDTSGGQAFF. The CDR3 bases are TGTGCCAGTCAGGACACTTCAGGAGGACAAGCTTTCTTT.

This chain uses TRBV19 with TRBJ2-2, with 10 bases that match TRBD1. V shed 6 bases, J shed 5 bases, and the junction held 15 bases outside the gene matches. The CDR3 is 18 residues long. The germline gives CDR1 LNHDA, CDR2 SQIVND (reference sequence). Here the CDR3 DNA reads TGTGCCAGTAGAACCCGACCCGGGACAGGGGTCGGGACCGGGGAGCTGTTTTTT. Its protein is CASRTRPGTGVGTGELFF.

The chain combines TRBV12-5 with TRBJ2-5, with D perhaps matching TRBD1 or TRBD2 (5 bases each). The CDR3 extends over 14 amino acids. In germline, CDR1 is LGHNT, CDR2 FRNRAP. Deletions cut 5 bases from V and 1 base from J, with 11 bases between. The chain's CDR3 is CASGPLGVQETQYF. DNA of the CDR3: TGTGCTAGTGGTCCCCTGGGGGTCCAAGAGACCCAGTACTTC.

The rearrangement links TRBV27 to TRBJ2-3; D gene uncertain. The CDR3 consists of 15 residues. From germline, CDR1 is MNHEY and CDR2 SMNVEV (reference sequence). Trimming took 1 base from V and 0 from J, leaving 8 bases between them. CDR3 coding DNA: TGTGCCAGCAGTTTATTTGCGCGGAGCACAGATACGCAGTATTTT. Translation: CASSLFARSTDTQYF.

The J gene is TRBJ2-1, the V gene TRBV19; tentative D call: TRBD2 (6 bases). The CDR3 is 15 amino acids. V lost 6 bases and J lost 5, with 17 bases in between. CDR1 LNHDA and CDR2 SQIVND come from the germline V gene (reference sequence). This chain's CDR3 is CASSRYSGSNNEQFF. CDR3 DNA sequence: TGTGCCAGTAGCAGATACAGCGGGTCCAACAATGAGCAGTTCTTC. Full variable domain (missing parts from reference TRBV19 and TRBJ2-1): DGGITQSPKYLFRKEGQNVTLSCEQNLNHDAMYWYRQDPGQGLRLIYYSQIVNDFQKGDIAEGYSVSREKKESFPLTVTSAQKNPTAFYLCASSRYSGSNNEQFFGPGTRLTVL.

The chain couples TRBV9 to TRBJ1-2; 8 bases agree with TRBD1. Germline CDR1 is SGDLS and CDR2 is YYNGEE. With 0 bases clipped from V and 2 bases from J, the junction kept 0 bases outside the gene matches. The CDR3 spans 14 residues. The CDR3 DNA follows: TGTGCCAGCAGCGTAGGACAGGGGAACTATGGCTACACCTTC. Translated, it gives CASSVGQGNYGYTF.

The chain joins TRBV5-4 to TRBJ1-4; the D is unclear. This CDR3 is 14 amino acids long. Germline V gene lookup returns CDR1 SGHNT and CDR2 YYREEE (reference sequence). V shed 4 bases and J shed 4 bases, with 11 bases lying between them. CDR3 sequence reads: CASSRYEGNEKLFF. CDR3 nucleotide sequence: TGTGCCAGCAGCCGCTACGAGGGTAATGAAAAACTGTTTTTT.

The chain employs TRBV7-2 and TRBJ2-7; 7 bases match TRBD2. Trimming removed 6 bases from V and 5 bases from J; junction bases left unmatched: 10. Germline CDR1 reads SGHTA; CDR2 reads FQGNSA. This CDR3 is 14 amino acids long. CDR3 in DNA: TGTGCCAGCAGTCCTTGGGGGGGGAGGGACGAGCAGTACTTC. It is translated as CASSPWGGRDEQYF.

This chain uses TRBV25-1 with TRBJ1-5; maybe TRBD1 (6 bases). Germline V CDR1 and CDR2: MGHDK, SYGVNS. V lost 4 bases to trimming and J lost 5 bases, with 12 bases between them. CDR3 length: 14 amino acids. CDR3 sequence: CASSATGPDQPQHF. In nucleotides, the CDR3 is TGTGCCAGCAGTGCTACAGGGCCGGATCAGCCCCAGCATTTT.

This sequence joins TRBV12-5 and TRBJ1-5; D not certain. Germline-derived CDR1 and CDR2 are LGHNT and FRNRAP. The CDR3 covers 21 residues. Trimming removed 0 bases from V and 0 bases from J, with 24 bases in between. The CDR3, as DNA: TGTGCTAGTGGTTTGGTCCTCGGACCCGGCGTCAAAGTCTATAGCAATCAGCCCCAGCATTTT. Amino acids: CASGLVLGPGVKVYSNQPQHF.

A remark on this clone: Germline is not matched at one junction end, which may reflect a read error. The chain links TRBV19 to TRBJ2-7, with 10 bases that match TRBD1. Germline lookup yields CDR1 LNHDA and CDR2 SQIVND (reference sequence). CDR3 length: 16 amino acids. CDR3 DNA: TGTGCCAGTAGAAGCGCCGGGACAGGGGTGCCCTACGTGCAGTACTTC. Amino acid sequence: CASRSAGTGVPYVQYF. Full variable domain (missing parts from reference TRBV19 and TRBJ2-7): DGGITQSPKYLFRKEGQNVTLSCEQNLNHDAMYWYRQDPGQGLRLIYYSQIVNDFQKGDIAEGYSVSREKKESFPLTVTSAQKNPTAFYLCASRSAGTGVPYVQYFGPGTRLTVT.

This clone was seen a few times. The chain couples TRBV7-9 to TRBJ2-7, with 9 bases identical to TRBD2. This CDR3 contains 15 residues. J gave up 5 bases and V 1 base, and 6 bases lay outside the gene matches. The germline V gene encodes CDR1 SEHNR and CDR2 FQNEAQ (reference sequence). The CDR3 nucleotides are TGTGCCAGCAGCTTAGGCCTAGCGGGAAGGCACGAGCAGTACTTC. This encodes CASSLGLAGRHEQYF.

The chain has TRBV27 and TRBJ1-4; D gene unclear. This CDR3 has 16 amino acids. The V and J ends lost 5 bases and 2 bases respectively, with 15 bases between them. The germline CDR1 and CDR2 sequences are MNHEY and SMNVEV (reference sequence). The chain's CDR3 is CASSRRAVTTNEKLFF. The CDR3 coding sequence is TGTGCCAGCAGTCGGCGGGCAGTTACGACTAATGAAAAACTGTTTTTT.

This clone appeared a few times. The J gene is TRBJ1-5, the V gene TRBV21-1. TRBV21-1 is assigned pseudogene status. The CDR3 totals 14 residues. CDR3 DNA sequence: TGTGCCAGCAGCAAGTCTTGCGGCAATCAGCCCCAGCATTTT. It is translated as CASSKSCGNQPQHF.

The genes are TRBV5-1 and TRBJ1-2, with D tentatively TRBD1 (5 bases). Deletions cut 5 bases from V and 0 bases from J, with 11 bases between. The CDR3 length is 14 residues. CDR1 and CDR2 (germline): SGHRS, YFSETQ. CDR3 sequence: CASSSDSTNYGYTF. The CDR3 nucleotides are TGCGCCAGCAGTTCTGACAGCACTAACTATGGCTACACCTTC.

The V and J genes are TRBV14 and TRBJ2-7; possible D gene TRBD1, 6 bases. CDR1 and CDR2 from the germline V gene are SGHDN and FVKESK. V lost 3 bases and J lost 3, with 27 bases in between. The CDR3 has 19 amino acids. CDR3 nucleotides: TGTGCCAGCAGCCAGAGATCGAGTAGATACAGGGTGGGGGTCTACGAGCAGTACTTC. Its translation: CASSQRSSRYRVGVYEQYF.

This sequence joins TRBV11-2 and TRBJ2-7; TRBD1 is a possible D gene (5 bases). The CDR3 sequence is 13 residues long. CDR1 SGHAT and CDR2 FQNNGV come from the germline V gene. The V and J ends lost 5 bases and 6 bases respectively, with 14 bases between them. The CDR3 nucleotides read TGTGCCAGCAGCCTATCCTCAGGGCCCGAGCAGTACTTC. This translates into CASSLSSGPEQYF.

J is TRBJ2-1 and V is TRBV18; 9 bases line up with TRBD1. CDR3 size: 14 residues. V lost 5 bases to trimming and J lost 7 bases; unmatched junction nucleotides: 6. Germline V gene sequence: CDR1 KGHSH, CDR2 LQKENI. The CDR3 here is CASSFGTGRNEQFF. The CDR3, as DNA: TGTGCCAGCTCATTCGGGACAGGGCGGAATGAGCAGTTCTTC.

This clone was counted only a few times. V is TRBV7-9 and J is TRBJ1-1; TRBD1 agrees at 8 bases. V shed 2 bases, J shed 4 bases, and the junction held 3 bases outside the gene matches. The CDR3 consists of 14 residues. The germline CDR1 and CDR2 sequences are SEHNR and FQNEAQ (reference sequence). The CDR3 DNA is TGTGCCAGCAGCTTAATACAGGGGGGCACTGAAGCTTTCTTT. It translates to CASSLIQGGTEAFF. Full variable domain (rest looked up from reference TRBV7-9 and TRBJ1-1): DTGVSQNPRHKITKRGQNVTFRCDPISEHNRLYWYRQTLGQGPEFLTYFQNEAQLEKSRLLSDRFSAERPKGSFSTLEIQRTEQGDSAMYLCASSLIQGGTEAFFGQGTRLTVV.

This clone was seen a single time. V is TRBV6-6 and J is TRBJ2-3; 7 bases are shared with TRBD2. The V gene end was trimmed by 9 bases and the J gene end by 3 bases; junction bases not matched to a gene: 6. Germline CDR1 reads MNHNY; CDR2 reads SVGAGI (reference sequence). This CDR3 is built from 13 residues. The DNA of the CDR3 is TGTGCCAGTAGCGGGCTAGGAACAGATACGCAGTATTTT. It codes for CASSGLGTDTQYF.

The J gene is TRBJ2-1, the V gene TRBV9; D remains unclear. Germline V gives CDR1 SGDLS, CDR2 YYNGEE. The CDR3 runs 15 residues. Trimming removed 4 bases at V and 0 bases at J, with 11 bases between. The CDR3 loop is CASSSLGHSYNEQFF. Here the CDR3 DNA reads TGTGCCAGCAGCTCCCTGGGCCACTCCTACAATGAGCAGTTCTTC.

This clone was observed a few times. The chain couples TRBV28 to TRBJ2-7, with D possibly TRBD2 on 5 matching bases. The CDR3 extends over 14 amino acids. Germline V gene lookup returns CDR1 MDHEN and CDR2 SYDVKM. V gave up 2 bases and J gave up 5 bases, with 13 bases separating them. The CDR3 spells CASSLIGHGDEQYF. DNA of the CDR3: TGTGCCAGCAGTTTAATCGGCCACGGGGACGAGCAGTACTTC.